Sequencing of this T cell receptor (beta chain) was carried out in a study of T-cell reconstitution after alpha-beta-depleted transplantation in children listed by TCRdb under 2016. Study-wide context: T-cell immune reconstitution after TCRalphabeta/CD19-depleted allogeneic hematopoietic cell transplantation in children was quantitatively tracked in the study by means of TCR repertoire profiling.

Taken from the germline V gene, the CDR1 and CDR2 loops are SGHRS and YFSETQ. Cut back by 1 base and 6 bases, the V and J ends lie 14 bases apart. Its CDR3 holds 14 amino acids, cysteine through phenylalanine. Only the CDR3 region is kept as DNA, spanning 42 bases read in frame from base 1. On this clonotype: There is no known antigen for this receptor. No base qualities exist here, and no much larger clone lies one base off it.

The library was made by PCR. Sequencing was performed on an Illumina HiSeq 2500. TCR library preparation used molecular barcoding, with unique molecular identifiers applied to normalize quantification of the TCRbeta repertoire. In TCRdb, the public reads were trimmed at Q25 with fastp and aligned with MiXCR, with productive beta chains retained. Each CDR3 protein appears once, grouped with its most common genes and DNA. The sample data list about 610,000 distinct CDR3 sequences, and approximately 10% of these were observed just once. Clones ranked in the top ten supply roughly 3.9% of the sample. The sequenced sample was PBMCs from the stem cell graft donor, obtained from the stem cell graft. The sequence joins TRBV5-1 to TRBJ2-7, with TRBD1 perhaps the D gene, on 5 matching bases. The TCR comes from a human donor who donated a stem cell graft to a child with acute myeloid leukemia. The nucleotides are TGCGCCAGCAGCTTGATCCCAGGGCGTCGCGAGCAGTACTTC. Its translation reads: CASSLIPGRREQYF.